Listed here are 13 T cell receptor beta chains from one sample, sequenced in a study of T cell repertoires in cytomegalovirus infection. TCRdb re-analysed the reads in MiXCR, keeping a single row per CDR3 protein. The sample yields hundreds of thousands of distinct CDR3 sequences, 20% to 25% seen once. Source material: CD8+ T cells from PBMCs. These receptors were obtained from a human donor in good health (CMV status not recorded). Some clones in this sample may be carry-over from other donors' samples.

This clonotype was seen only a few times. The chain is built from TRBV7-6 and TRBJ2-5, with D hard to call. The CDR3 length is 16 residues. Germline CDR1 and CDR2: SGHVS and FNYEAQ. V lost 4 bases to trimming and J lost 10 bases, with 25 bases between them. The CDR3 nucleotides read TGTGCCAGCAGCTACCCCACCGGGCATTCGGACGTGGGCCAGTACTTC. Translating gives CASSYPTGHSDVGQYF. The full variable domain, rest sourced from reference TRBV7-6 and TRBJ2-5, is GAGVSQSPRYKVTKRGQDVALRCDPISGHVSLYWYRQALGQGPEFLTYFNYEAQQDKSGLPNDRFSAERPEGSISTLTIQRTEQRDSAMYRCASSYPTGHSDVGQYFGPGTRLLVL.

The J gene is TRBJ1-2, the V gene TRBV7-8, with 8 bases that match TRBD1. Germline V lookup: CDR1 SGHVS, CDR2 FQNEAQ. Unmatched junction bases numbered 24, after V lost 5 bases and J lost 10 bases. The CDR3 runs 18 residues. CDR3 sequence (DNA): TGTGCCAGCAGCCTAGGGGACAGGAGTATATTATGGCTCTCCTACTACACCTTC. Translated, it gives CASSLGDRSILWLSYYTF. The full variable domain, rest sourced from reference TRBV7-8 and TRBJ1-2, is GAGVSQSPRYKVAKRGQDVALRCDPISGHVSLFWYQQALGQGPEFLTYFQNEAQLDKSGLPSDRFFAERPEGSVSTLKIQRTQQEDSAVYLCASSLGDRSILWLSYYTFGSGTRLTVV.

This clonotype occurred a few times. The chain couples TRBV7-3 to TRBJ2-1; the D is unclear. Germline-derived CDR1 and CDR2 are SGHTA and FQGTGA. Trimming stripped 0 bases from V and 4 bases from J, with 7 bases between. The CDR3 loop spans 14 amino acids. This chain's CDR3 is CASSLTAGYNEQFF. The CDR3 DNA reads as TGTGCCAGCAGCTTAACCGCCGGATACAATGAGCAGTTCTTC.

This clonotype was seen only once. V usage is TRBV7-6 and J usage is TRBJ1-3; D gene uncertain. CDR1 and CDR2 (germline): SGHVS, FNYEAQ. V was trimmed by 5 bases and J by 12 bases, leaving 17 bases between them. The CDR3 totals 13 residues. The CDR3: CASSPGLGNFIYF. CDR3 nucleotides: TGTGCCAGCAGCCCGGGCCTCGGAAACTTCATATATTTT.

V gene TRBV12-3 or TRBV12-4 combines with J gene TRBJ2-4, with D perhaps matching TRBD1 or TRBD2 (5 bases each). Trimming shortened V by 8 bases and J by 8 bases, and 13 bases separated the two germline ends. This CDR3 comprises 12 residues. As DNA, the CDR3 is TGTGCCAGCGCCGTGGGACCATACATTCAGTACTTC. It specifies CASAVGPYIQYF.

This clonotype appeared a few times. The rearrangement uses TRBV7-8 and TRBJ2-5; a possible D gene is TRBD1 (5 bases). This CDR3 is 15 amino acids long. Germline CDR1 SGHVS, CDR2 FQNEAQ. Trimming stripped 5 bases from V and 4 bases from J, with 17 bases between. CDR3 sequence reads: CASSLGRTGAETQYF. In DNA, the CDR3 is TGTGCCAGCAGCCTGGGCCGCACTGGGGCAGAGACCCAGTACTTC.

The table lists this clonotype with many counts. The chain couples TRBV6-4 to TRBJ2-1, with 7 bases that match TRBD1. The CDR3 totals 14 residues. Germline V gene data show CDR1 as MRHNA and CDR2 as SNTAGT. With 5 bases clipped from V and 2 bases from J, the junction kept 3 bases outside the gene matches. The CDR3 sequence: CASSPTGAYNEQFF. CDR3 in DNA: TGTGCCAGCAGTCCTACAGGGGCCTACAATGAGCAGTTCTTC.

This clonotype was detected many times. The chain recombines TRBV7-2 with TRBJ2-3; unclear D gene. Germline V gene data show CDR1 as SGHTA and CDR2 as FQGNSA. V was shortened by 1 base and J by 0 bases, with 8 bases between the two germline ends. This CDR3 has 15 residues. CDR3 in amino acids: CASSLGAISTDTQYF. CDR3 nucleotides: TGTGCCAGCAGCTTAGGGGCAATTAGCACAGATACGCAGTATTTT.

This clonotype appeared many times. The rearrangement joins TRBV7-6 to TRBJ1-1, with 8 nucleotides matching TRBD1. This CDR3 is built from 13 residues. J gave up 8 bases and V 4 bases, and 6 bases lay outside the gene matches. The germline V gene has CDR1 SGHVS and CDR2 FNYEAQ. The CDR3 bases are TGTGCCAGCAGCTCCGGACAGGGAACAGAAGCTTTCTTT. Its translation: CASSSGQGTEAFF.

The chain is built from TRBV12-3 or TRBV12-4 and TRBJ1-2; D remains ambiguous. V lost 5 bases and J lost 4, with 11 bases in between. The CDR3 runs to 13 residues. CDR3 in DNA: TGTGCCAGCAGTCCTCTAGCTACCTATGGCTACACCTTC. Its protein product is CASSPLATYGYTF.

This clonotype has a handful of counts. The chain joins TRBV28 to TRBJ2-7, with D possibly being TRBD1 or TRBD2 (5 bases each). Germline CDR1 MDHEN, CDR2 SYDVKM. This CDR3 has 12 residues. Trimming pared 6 bases from V and 6 bases from J, leaving 12 bases between. The DNA of the CDR3 is TGTGCCAGCAGCGGGACGGCGGTCGAGCAGTACTTC. This encodes CASSGTAVEQYF.

The rearrangement joins TRBV19 to TRBJ2-3; the D gene is possibly TRBD2 (6 bases). The CDR3 sequence is 15 residues long. Trimming left V 6 bases short and J 2 bases short, with 15 bases between. Germline V gene data show CDR1 as LNHDA and CDR2 as SQIVND (reference sequence). CDR3 amino acids: CASSSDGTYTDTQYF. The CDR3 DNA follows: TGTGCCAGTAGCTCCGACGGGACTTACACAGATACGCAGTATTTT.

The CDR3 sequence: CASSAGTGEQFF. DNA for the CDR3: TGTGCCAGTAGCGCCGGGACGGGAGAGCAGTTCTTC. The V call is TRBV19, the J call TRBJ2-1; D is possibly TRBD1 or TRBD2 (5 bases each). Germline CDR1 is LNHDA and CDR2 is SQIVND (reference sequence). V was cut by 6 bases and J by 10 bases, with 13 bases left in between. This CDR3 contains 12 residues.